Below, 11 T cell receptor beta chains from the same sample are listed, as sequenced in a study of cytomegalovirus exposure and HLA in healthy donors. Vbeta (60) and Jbeta (13) primers were used in the PCR. Produced via immunoSEQ multiplex PCR; TCRdb's table is partial and in-frame only. This table holds about 170,000 clones, about 80% found once. Sequencing was performed on PBMCs. The receptors here all came from a female donor in good health and CMV-seronegative.

As DNA, the CDR3 is TGTGCCAGCTCATCCCAGACAGGGGGCGGCTCTGGAAACACCATATATTTT. This codes for CASSSQTGGGSGNTIYF. The V gene is TRBV18, the J gene TRBJ1-3; 10 nucleotides line up with TRBD1. The V gene end was trimmed by 5 bases and the J gene end by 0 bases; junction bases not matched to a gene: 7. This CDR3 is 17 amino acids long. The germline V gene encodes CDR1 KGHSH and CDR2 LQKENI.

This chain connects TRBV5-1 to TRBJ2-1, with 8 positions matching TRBD2. The CDR3 runs to 16 residues. Germline V gene sequence: CDR1 SGHRS, CDR2 YFSETQ. The J segment lost 7 bases and the V segment lost 0 bases, leaving 9 bases of the junction unmatched. The CDR3 sequence: CASSLDIGGGSNEQFF. In DNA, the CDR3 is TGCGCCAGCAGCTTGGATATCGGCGGGGGGTCAAATGAGCAGTTCTTC.

Concerning this clone: This specimen includes other DNA sequences encoding the same CDR3. The V call is TRBV6-5, the J call TRBJ2-5, with D possibly matching TRBD2 (6 bases). The CDR3 length is 13 residues. Looked up from germline, CDR1 is MNHEY and CDR2 is SVGAGI. V lost 2 bases and J 4 bases, leaving 8 bases between the germline ends. Here the CDR3 reads CASSYRRGETQYF. The DNA of the CDR3 is TGTGCCAGCAGTTACAGGAGGGGAGAGACCCAGTACTTC.

This clone came up a few times. The rearrangement joins TRBV27 to TRBJ1-2; no clear D. Looked up from germline, CDR1 is MNHEY and CDR2 is SMNVEV (reference sequence). The CDR3 is 14 residues long. Trimming removed 2 bases from V and 7 bases from J, with 14 bases in between. The CDR3 region is CASSLTRDRGGYTF. CDR3 DNA sequence: TGTGCCAGCAGTTTAACCAGAGACCGGGGTGGCTACACCTTC.

This clone appeared a single time. Here the CDR3 DNA reads TGTGCCAGCAGTTACTCGACATACCAGGGCACTGAAGCTTTCTTT. This sequence encodes CASSYSTYQGTEAFF. The chain joins TRBV6-5 to TRBJ1-1, with D possibly being TRBD1 (5 bases). The CDR3 is 15 amino acids. Germline V CDR1 and CDR2: MNHEY, SVGAGI. Trimming took off 0 bases at V and 4 bases at J, with 12 bases between the two ends.

This clone appeared once. V gene TRBV7-9 combines with J gene TRBJ2-1; 11 nucleotides align to TRBD2. Losses at the gene ends were 5 bases for V and 7 bases for J; bases not matched to a gene: 10. Germline V CDR1 and CDR2: SEHNR, FQNEAQ (reference sequence). This CDR3 spans 16 amino acids. CDR3 nucleotides: TGTGCCAGCAGCCCCTGGACTAGCGGGTCTTGGAATGAGCAGTTCTTC. This translates into CASSPWTSGSWNEQFF.

This clone was observed a handful of times. The chain employs TRBV5-4 and TRBJ2-7; the D gene is possibly TRBD2 (5 bases). CDR1 is SGHNT, CDR2 YYREEE, per germline (reference sequence). The V gene lost 1 base and the J gene lost 2 bases, with 10 bases spanning the gap. The length of the CDR3 is 14 residues. The DNA of the CDR3 is TGTGCCAGCAGCTTGTCGGGGTTTGCCTACGAGCAGTACTTC. Amino acids: CASSLSGFAYEQYF.

The V and J genes are TRBV30 and TRBJ1-3; D gene ambiguous. V was pared by 0 bases and J by 0 bases, with 12 bases between. The CDR3 consists of 16 residues. CDR1 is GTSNPN and CDR2 is SVGIG in the germline V gene (reference sequence). The CDR3: CAWSVNRLSSGNTIYF. CDR3 coding DNA: TGTGCCTGGAGTGTAAACCGCCTTAGCTCTGGAAACACCATATATTTT.

This chain connects TRBV27 to TRBJ1-2, with TRBD1 identical over 8 bases. Germline V gene sequence: CDR1 MNHEY, CDR2 SMNVEV (reference sequence). Trimming removed 6 bases from V and 4 bases from J; junction bases left unmatched: 4. This CDR3 contains 13 residues. CDR3 bases: TGTGCCAGCAGCCGCGACAGGGGCTATGGCTACACCTTC. Its translation: CASSRDRGYGYTF.

The V gene is TRBV9, the J gene TRBJ2-2; 8 bases fit TRBD1. CDR1 is SGDLS, CDR2 YYNGEE, per germline. The CDR3 is made up of 15 amino acids. The V segment lost 4 bases and the J segment 4 bases; nucleotides outside the gene matches: 6. CDR3 protein: CASSTTGAGTGELFF. The CDR3 DNA sequence: TGTGCCAGCAGCACGACAGGGGCGGGCACCGGGGAGCTGTTTTTT. Together with reference TRBV9 and TRBJ2-2, the CDR3 gives the full variable domain: DSGVTQTPKHLITATGQRVTLRCSPRSGDLSVYWYQQSLDQGLQFLIQYYNGEERAKGNILERFSAQQFPDLHSELNLSSLELGDSALYFCASSTTGAGTGELFFGEGSRLTVL.

The chain couples TRBV19 to TRBJ2-7; 10 bases match TRBD2. Trimming took 4 bases from V and 1 from J; bases not matched to a gene: 7. The CDR3 has 16 residues. Germline-derived CDR1 and CDR2 are LNHDA and SQIVND (reference sequence). This chain's CDR3 is CASSTQGTSVSYEQYF. The CDR3 DNA sequence: TGTGCCAGTAGTACCCAAGGGACTAGCGTGTCCTACGAGCAGTACTTC.